A single sample gave rise to the 29 T cell receptor beta chains below, sequenced in a study of cytomegalovirus exposure and HLA in healthy donors. Primers included in the PCR were 60 Vbeta and 13 Jbeta primers. Sequencing used immunoSEQ multiplex PCR; TCRdb keeps in-frame clones, though not all of them. The sample has 65,000 to 100,000 clones, roughly 85% seen once. Sequenced sample: PBMCs. These TCRs come from a female donor in good health and CMV-seronegative.

V gene TRBV29-1 combines with J gene TRBJ2-7; 15 bases match TRBD2. Germline V gene data show CDR1 as SQVTM and CDR2 as ANQGSEA. The CDR3 consists of 16 residues. Trimming removed 6 bases from V and 5 bases from J; junction bases left unmatched: 11. The CDR3 sequence: CSVTGLAGGHMDEQYF. The CDR3 bases are TGCAGCGTCACTGGACTAGCGGGAGGGCACATGGACGAGCAGTACTTC.

Here the CDR3 reads CSVVRTVLNSPLHF. DNA of the CDR3: TGCAGCGTTGTAAGGACAGTTTTAAATTCACCCCTCCACTTT. The chain combines TRBV29-1 with TRBJ1-6; tentatively, D is TRBD1 (6 bases). The germline V gene encodes CDR1 SQVTM and CDR2 ANQGSEA. V was cut by 4 bases and J by 7 bases, with 14 bases left in between. The CDR3 extends over 14 amino acids.

The rearrangement links TRBV18 to TRBJ1-4, with D possibly matching TRBD1 (6 bases). This CDR3 comprises 15 residues. V gave up 1 base and J gave up 3 bases, with 9 bases separating them. The germline CDR1 and CDR2 sequences are KGHSH and LQKENI. DNA for the CDR3: TGTGCCAGCTCACCACGGACAGCATCTAATGAAAAACTGTTTTTT. Amino acid sequence: CASSPRTASNEKLFF.

This clone was picked up one time. The chain is built from TRBV28 and TRBJ1-6, with TRBD1 identical over 8 bases. The CDR3 totals 17 residues. The ends lost 6 bases at V and 5 bases at J; junction bases unmatched: 12. Germline values: CDR1 MDHEN, CDR2 SYDVKM. The CDR3 protein is CASRTIVGQGNNSPLHF. The CDR3 DNA is TGTGCCAGCAGAACTATCGTCGGACAGGGTAATAATTCACCCCTCCACTTT.

This clone has just a few counts. The chain joins TRBV2 to TRBJ1-4; D unresolved. CDR1 and CDR2 (germline): SNHLY, FYNNEI. This CDR3 region has 14 residues. With 6 bases removed from V and 7 bases from J, the gap between germline ends came to 15 bases. CDR3 in amino acids: CASRDGVGSEKLFF. Here the CDR3 DNA reads TGTGCCAGCAGGGACGGGGTCGGTAGTGAAAAACTGTTTTTT.

The chain recombines TRBV5-1 with TRBJ2-6; D is perhaps TRBD1 (6 bases). The CDR3 consists of 16 residues. Per the germline V gene, CDR1 is SGHRS and CDR2 is YFSETQ. V lost 0 bases and J 2 bases, leaving 9 bases between the germline ends. The CDR3 region has the DNA TGCGCCAGCAGCTTGGCTGCAGGGGCTGGGGCCAACGTCCTGACTTTC. This codes for CASSLAAGAGANVLTF.

This clone appeared a single time. This rearrangement joins TRBV7-8 to TRBJ2-5, with D perhaps matching TRBD1 (5 bases). CDR1 SGHVS and CDR2 FQNEAQ come from the germline V gene. The CDR3 runs 14 residues. The V gene lost 5 bases and the J gene lost 5 bases, with 15 bases spanning the gap. CDR3 nucleotide sequence: TGTGCCAGCAGCCTAGTAGGGGCGCAGGAGACCCAGTACTTC. Translation gives CASSLVGAQETQYF.

CDR3 bases: TGTGCCAGCAGCCCCAGGGGGCGAGGCACAGATACGCAGTATTTT. Translating it yields CASSPRGRGTDTQYF. This rearrangement joins TRBV7-2 to TRBJ2-3, with 8 bases lining up with TRBD1. This CDR3 comprises 15 residues. Germline V gene lookup returns CDR1 SGHTA and CDR2 FQGNSA. The J segment lost 1 base and the V segment lost 5 bases, leaving 5 bases of the junction unmatched.

CDR3 nucleotide sequence: TGTGCCAGCAGCTTATTGCTTCGGAGCAATCAGCCCCAGCATTTT. It codes for CASSLLLRSNQPQHF. This rearrangement joins TRBV7-2 to TRBJ1-5; D is ambiguous. V lost 2 bases to trimming and J lost 1 base, with 9 bases between them. Germline V lookup: CDR1 SGHTA, CDR2 FQGNSA. The CDR3 is 15 amino acids.

This clone was detected a few times. The chain links TRBV29-1 to TRBJ1-1; 9 positions match TRBD1. This CDR3 region has 15 residues. Germline trimming cut 6 bases from V and 1 base from J; bases unmatched to any gene: 9. Germline values: CDR1 SQVTM, CDR2 ANQGSEA. The CDR3 region is CSVRGDRARNTEAFF. CDR3 nucleotides: TGCAGCGTCCGGGGGGACAGGGCTCGGAACACTGAAGCTTTCTTT.

On this clone itself: Other DNA sequences from this sample encode an identical CDR3 as well. This rearrangement joins TRBV27 to TRBJ1-6; D is perhaps TRBD1 (5 bases). Trimming cost V 8 bases and J 6 bases, with 8 bases left between them. This CDR3 comprises 12 residues. Germline lookup yields CDR1 MNHEY and CDR2 SMNVEV (reference sequence). CDR3 sequence: CASSQVNSPLHF. The CDR3 coding sequence is TGTGCCAGCTCACAGGTTAATTCACCCCTCCACTTT.

The chain joins TRBV15 to TRBJ2-7; the match to TRBD1 covers 9 bases. The trim removed 2 bases at V and 3 bases at J, leaving 5 bases unmatched. The CDR3 length is 15 residues. Germline V gene data show CDR1 as LNHNV and CDR2 as YYDKDF (reference sequence). The CDR3: CATSRRDRGFYEQYF. The CDR3 region has the DNA TGTGCCACCAGCAGAAGAGACAGGGGGTTCTACGAGCAGTACTTC.

As concerns this clone: Other DNA sequences in the same sample also yield this CDR3. V is TRBV5-1 and J is TRBJ2-6; the D gene is possibly TRBD1 (6 bases). Germline lookup yields CDR1 SGHRS and CDR2 YFSETQ. Trimming took 4 bases from V and 2 from J, leaving 10 bases between them. This CDR3 contains 15 residues. The CDR3, as DNA: TGCGCCAGCAGCCCCAGGGGTCCTGGGGCCAACGTCCTGACTTTC. The encoded protein is CASSPRGPGANVLTF.

This clone has just one count. The chain uses TRBV19 and TRBJ1-2; the D gene is possibly TRBD1 (5 bases). The germline V gene has CDR1 LNHDA and CDR2 SQIVND (reference sequence). Deletions cut 3 bases from V and 6 bases from J, with 14 bases between. The CDR3 is 14 residues long. The CDR3 DNA reads TGTGCCAGTAGTATTGTCCAGGGAGGGAATGGCTACACCTTC. Translated: CASSIVQGGNGYTF.

The chain employs TRBV7-3 and TRBJ2-5; possible D gene TRBD2, 5 bases. The ends were cut back, 5 bases at V and 7 bases at J, with 11 bases in the middle. Germline V gene lookup returns CDR1 SGHTA and CDR2 FQGTGA. CDR3 size: 12 residues. The CDR3 nucleotides read TGTGCCAGCAGCGACACCGGAGGGACCCAGTACTTC. Amino acids: CASSDTGGTQYF.

V and J are TRBV19 and TRBJ1-4; D not resolved. Germline-derived CDR1 and CDR2 are LNHDA and SQIVND (reference sequence). This CDR3 is built from 15 residues. Trimming removed 3 bases from V and 5 bases from J, with 13 bases in between. CDR3 DNA sequence: TGTGCCAGTAGTATCTCGGTCAACCGGAATGAAAAACTGTTTTTT. It codes for CASSISVNRNEKLFF.

This clone has more than one count but fewer than ten. The gene calls are TRBV4-1 and TRBJ2-3; the D is unclear. This CDR3 contains 15 residues. V was trimmed by 0 bases and J by 6 bases, leaving 13 bases between them. CDR1 and CDR2 (germline): MGHRA, YSYEKL. The CDR3 loop is CASSQDAGSRDTQYF. CDR3 DNA sequence: TGCGCCAGCAGCCAAGATGCAGGATCTCGCGATACGCAGTATTTT.

The chain couples TRBV10-3 to TRBJ2-7; D is possibly TRBD1 (6 bases). V lost 6 bases and J lost 7, with 19 bases in between. The CDR3 extends over 14 amino acids. The germline V gene has CDR1 ENHRY and CDR2 SYGVKD. CDR3 loop: CAISTTGPLGEQYF. CDR3 sequence (DNA): TGTGCCATCAGCACCACAGGGCCCCTGGGGGAGCAGTACTTC.

The V and J genes are TRBV19 and TRBJ1-5; 9 bases map to TRBD1. The V segment lost 5 bases and the J segment 3 bases; nucleotides outside the gene matches: 5. Germline V gives CDR1 LNHDA, CDR2 SQIVND (reference sequence). CDR3 size: 15 residues. CDR3 region: CASSLQGADNQPQHF. In DNA form, the CDR3 reads TGTGCCAGTAGTCTACAGGGGGCTGACAATCAGCCCCAGCATTTT.

The CDR3 is CAGQSSYEQYF. CDR3 nucleotide sequence: TGTGCGGGGCAGTCCTCCTACGAGCAGTACTTC. The V call is TRBV30, the J call TRBJ2-7; possible D gene TRBD1, 5 bases. Germline values: CDR1 GTSNPN, CDR2 SVGIG (reference sequence). This CDR3 has 11 residues.

The chain uses TRBV7-9 and TRBJ2-2; 7 bases agree with TRBD1. Per germline, CDR1 SEHNR and CDR2 FQNEAQ (reference sequence). J lost 3 bases, V lost 4 bases, and 8 bases had no gene match. The CDR3 consists of 16 residues. CDR3: CASSSGTALDTGELFF. CDR3 bases: TGTGCCAGCAGCTCCGGGACAGCCCTAGACACCGGGGAGCTGTTTTTT.

This clone has just a few counts. The chain joins TRBV6-1 to TRBJ1-4; no definite D call. Germline values: CDR1 MNHNS, CDR2 SASEGT. The V gene lost 5 bases and the J gene lost 5 bases, with 9 bases spanning the gap. This CDR3 spans 13 amino acids. DNA of the CDR3: TGTGCCAGCAGTTCACGGGAAAATGAAAAACTGTTTTTT. Residues: CASSSRENEKLFF.

The chain employs TRBV7-2 and TRBJ2-1; 7 bases line up with TRBD2. The germline V gene has CDR1 SGHTA and CDR2 FQGNSA. After removal of 5 bases from V and 4 bases from J, the junction contained 8 bases not matched to a gene. CDR3 length equals 15 residues. Here the CDR3 reads CASSPQWGGYNEQFF. The CDR3 DNA follows: TGTGCCAGCAGCCCCCAGTGGGGGGGGTACAATGAGCAGTTCTTC. The full variable domain, rest sourced from reference TRBV7-2 and TRBJ2-1, is GAGVSQSPSNKVTEKGKDVELRCDPISGHTALYWYRQSLGQGLEFLIYFQGNSAPDKSGLPSDRFSAERTGGSVSTLTIQRTQQEDSAVYLCASSPQWGGYNEQFFGPGTRLTVL.

This clone was seen more than once but under ten times. The chain carries TRBV27 and TRBJ1-5; maybe TRBD1 (6 bases). The germline V and J ends were trimmed by 5 bases and 7 bases, with 15 bases remaining between them. The CDR3 length is 14 residues. Germline V gives CDR1 MNHEY, CDR2 SMNVEV (reference sequence). The CDR3 protein is CASSPGGALQPQHF. The CDR3 nucleotides are TGTGCCAGCAGTCCGGGGGGCGCCCTCCAGCCCCAGCATTTT.

The DNA of the CDR3 is TGTGCCAGCAGCCCATCGGTGGTGAACACTGAAGCTTTCTTT. As protein: CASSPSVVNTEAFF. This chain uses TRBV5-4 with TRBJ1-1; the D is unclear. This CDR3 has 14 residues. Germline CDR1 SGHNT, CDR2 YYREEE (reference sequence). Trimming stripped 4 bases from V and 0 bases from J, with 10 bases between.

The rearrangement joins TRBV27 to TRBJ1-4; TRBD1 agrees at 10 bases. The CDR3 is 15 amino acids. With 7 bases clipped from V and 8 bases from J, the junction kept 10 bases outside the gene matches. CDR1 MNHEY and CDR2 SMNVEV come from the germline V gene (reference sequence). CDR3 amino acids: CASKYRQGAREKLFF. In nucleotides, the CDR3 is TGTGCCAGCAAATACCGACAGGGGGCCAGAGAAAAACTGTTTTTT.

The rearrangement uses TRBV5-6 and TRBJ2-3; tentative D call: TRBD1 (5 bases). The CDR3 extends over 16 amino acids. The V gene lost 1 base and the J gene lost 0 bases, with 12 bases spanning the gap. Germline CDR1 and CDR2: SGHDT and YYEEEE. CDR3 amino acids: CASSLSRGLSTDTQYF. The CDR3, as DNA: TGTGCCAGCAGCTTGTCTAGGGGATTGAGCACAGATACGCAGTATTTT. The variable domain in full, with the rest retrieved from reference TRBV5-6 and TRBJ2-3, is DAGVTQSPTHLIKTRGQQVTLRCSPKSGHDTVSWYQQALGQGPQFIFQYYEEEERQRGNFPDRFSGHQFPNYSSELNVNALLLGDSALYLCASSLSRGLSTDTQYFGPGTRLTVL.

The chain joins TRBV6-1 to TRBJ1-5; tentatively, D is TRBD1 (6 bases). Germline values: CDR1 MNHNS, CDR2 SASEGT. V lost 3 bases to trimming and J lost 6 bases, with 18 bases between them. CDR3 length: 16 amino acids. The DNA for the CDR3 is TGTGCCAGCAGTGAGGAACGGACAGTGCTCTTTCAGCCCCAGCATTTT. This codes for CASSEERTVLFQPQHF.

The chain links TRBV6-6 to TRBJ1-4; TRBD1 matches 9 bases. With V trimmed by 6 bases and J by 13 bases, 6 bases remained unmatched. The CDR3 loop spans 12 amino acids. Per germline, CDR1 MNHNY and CDR2 SVGAGI (reference sequence). Here the CDR3 DNA reads TGTGCCAGCAGCCGCGACAGGGGGACACTGTTTTTT. Translation: CASSRDRGTLFF.